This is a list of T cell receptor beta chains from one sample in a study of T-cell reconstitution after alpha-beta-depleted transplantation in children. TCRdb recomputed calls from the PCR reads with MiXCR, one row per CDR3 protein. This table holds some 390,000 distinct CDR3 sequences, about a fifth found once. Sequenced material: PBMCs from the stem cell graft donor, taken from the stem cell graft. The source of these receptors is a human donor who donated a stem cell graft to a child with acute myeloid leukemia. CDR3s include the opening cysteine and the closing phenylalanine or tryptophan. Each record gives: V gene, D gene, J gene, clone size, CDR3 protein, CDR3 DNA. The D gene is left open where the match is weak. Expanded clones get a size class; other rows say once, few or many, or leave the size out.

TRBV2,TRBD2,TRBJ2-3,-,CASSPGLAGVDTQYF,TGTGCCAGCAGCCCGGGACTAGCGGGAGTCGATACGCAGTATTTT
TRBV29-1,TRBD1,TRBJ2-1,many,CSVTRDRAITYNEQFF,TGCAGCGTAACGCGGGACAGGGCGATTACCTACAATGAGCAGTTCTTC
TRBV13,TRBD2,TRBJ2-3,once,CASSVETSGVNTDTQYF,TGTGCCAGCAGCGTCGAGACTAGCGGGGTAAACACAGATACGCAGTATTTT
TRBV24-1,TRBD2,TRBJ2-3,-,CATSDTGGADTQYF,TGTGCCACCAGTGACACGGGAGGAGCAGATACGCAGTATTTT
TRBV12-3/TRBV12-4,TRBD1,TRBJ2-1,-,CASSFEGGTYNEQFF,TGTGCCAGCAGTTTTGAAGGGGGCACCTACAATGAGCAGTTCTTC
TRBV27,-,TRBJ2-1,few,CASSLYREAPNEQFF,TGTGCCAGCAGTTTATATCGCGAGGCTCCCAATGAGCAGTTCTTC
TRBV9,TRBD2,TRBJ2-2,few,CASSVAGGGTGELFF,TGTGCCAGCAGCGTAGCGGGAGGAGGTACCGGGGAGCTGTTTTTT
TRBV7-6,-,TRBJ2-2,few,CASSLVNYAGELFF,TGTGCCAGCAGCTTGGTCAATTACGCCGGGGAGCTGTTTTTT
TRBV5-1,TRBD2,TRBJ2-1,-,CASSATSGRASYNEQFF,TGCGCCAGCAGCGCTACTAGCGGGAGGGCCTCCTACAATGAGCAGTTCTTC
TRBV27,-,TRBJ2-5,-,CASSPGRWETQYF,TGTGCCAGCAGCCCAGGGAGGTGGGAGACCCAGTACTTC
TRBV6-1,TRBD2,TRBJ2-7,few,CASTEGLAVTYEQYF,TGTGCCAGCACCGAAGGACTAGCGGTAACCTACGAGCAGTACTTC
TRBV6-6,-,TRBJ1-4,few,CASSRQDGEKLFF,TGTGCCAGCAGTAGACAGGATGGAGAAAAACTGTTTTTT
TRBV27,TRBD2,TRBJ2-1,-,CASSLRTSGSPIVPYEQFF,TGTGCCAGCAGTCTGAGGACTAGCGGGAGTCCCATCGTTCCGTATGAGCAGTTCTTC
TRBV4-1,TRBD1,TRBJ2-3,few,CASSQDRGQGVTDTQYF,TGCGCCAGCAGCCAAGATCGGGGACAGGGGGTCACAGATACGCAGTATTTT
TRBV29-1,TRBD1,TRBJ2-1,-,CSVGQGGAEQFF,TGCAGCGTGGGACAGGGAGGGGCTGAGCAGTTCTTC
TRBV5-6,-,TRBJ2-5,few,CASSSNLLGGQETQYF,TGTGCCAGCAGCTCAAATTTACTAGGGGGTCAAGAGACCCAGTACTTC
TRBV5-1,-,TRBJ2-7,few,CASSSDGGPYEQYF,TGCGCCAGCAGCAGCGATGGCGGCCCCTACGAGCAGTACTTC
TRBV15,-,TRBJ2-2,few,CATSRVPLALANTGELFF,TGTGCCACCAGCAGAGTCCCTTTAGCGTTAGCGAACACCGGGGAGCTGTTTTTT
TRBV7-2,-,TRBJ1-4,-,CASSSEANEKLFF,TGTGCCAGCAGCTCAGAAGCGAATGAAAAACTGTTTTTT
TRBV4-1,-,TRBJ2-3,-,CASSQGPGTGQYF,TGCGCCAGCAGCCAAGGGCCCGGGACGGGGCAGTATTTT
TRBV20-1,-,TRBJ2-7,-,CSATIPGVSYEQYF,TGCAGTGCTACCATACCTGGGGTCTCCTACGAGCAGTACTTC
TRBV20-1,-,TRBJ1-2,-,CSARSRQDGYTF,TGCAGTGCTAGATCTCGACAGGATGGCTACACCTTC
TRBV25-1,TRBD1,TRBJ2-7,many,CASSDPGQDPYEQYF,TGTGCCAGCAGTGACCCCGGACAGGACCCATACGAGCAGTACTTC
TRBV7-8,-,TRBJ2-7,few,CASSLAGGSGPSTGQYF,TGTGCCAGCAGCTTAGCAGGTGGAAGCGGGCCCTCCACTGGGCAGTACTTC
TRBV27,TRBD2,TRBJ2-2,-,CASGPGLRNTGELFF,TGTGCCAGCGGACCGGGACTAAGGAACACCGGGGAGCTGTTTTTT
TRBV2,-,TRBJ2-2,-,CASSEGYRTGELFF,TGTGCCAGCAGTGAAGGTTACAGGACCGGGGAGCTGTTTTTT
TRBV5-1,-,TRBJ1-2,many,CASSLGGNGYTF,TGCGCCAGCAGCTTGGGCGGGAATGGCTACACCTTC
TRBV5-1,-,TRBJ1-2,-,CASSLGDRNYGYTF,TGCGCCAGCAGCTTGGGAGACAGAAACTATGGCTACACCTTC
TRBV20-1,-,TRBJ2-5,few,CSARDFAGVSQETQYF,TGCAGTGCTAGAGATTTCGCGGGTGTGTCCCAAGAGACCCAGTACTTC
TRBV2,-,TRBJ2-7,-,CASSEIVTGASYEQYF,TGTGCCAGCAGTGAAATTGTAACGGGGGCATCCTACGAGCAGTACTTC
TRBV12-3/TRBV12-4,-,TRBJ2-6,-,CASSPSLGANVLTF,TGTGCCAGCAGCCCCTCCTTAGGGGCCAACGTCCTGACTTTC
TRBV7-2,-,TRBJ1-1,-,CASSPLGGGTEAFF,TGTGCCAGCAGCCCCCTGGGGGGCGGTACTGAAGCTTTCTTT
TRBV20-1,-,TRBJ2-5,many,CSAGPWETQYF,TGCAGTGCTGGCCCGTGGGAGACCCAGTACTTC
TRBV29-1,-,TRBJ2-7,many,CSVEMGDNYEQYF,TGCAGCGTTGAAATGGGGGACAACTACGAGCAGTACTTC
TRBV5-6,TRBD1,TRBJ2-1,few,CALQSRDREVNEQFF,TGTGCCCTGCAGTCCCGGGACAGGGAGGTAAATGAGCAGTTCTTC